The 6 T cell receptor beta chains given below trace back to one sample, sequenced in a study of T cell responses to AZD1222 COVID-19 vaccine. Sequencing was performed with immunoSEQ multiplex PCR; in TCRdb, only in-frame clones are kept and a portion is missing. Counted here are approximately 270,000 clones, 94% occurring once; the ten biggest clones make up 0.5% to 0.65%. This specimen consisted of peripheral blood, obtained 28 days after the second AZD1222 dose. These receptors were obtained from an adult who received the AZD1222 COVID-19 vaccine.

This clone turned up a few times. This sequence joins TRBV7-2 and TRBJ2-7; D might be TRBD2 (6 bases). This CDR3 spans 15 amino acids. Trimming removed 1 base from V and 4 bases from J, with 14 bases in between. Looked up from germline, CDR1 is SGHTA and CDR2 is FQGNSA. DNA for the CDR3: TGTGCCAGCAGCTTAGGTTACGGGAGTGAATACGAGCAGTACTTC. It specifies CASSLGYGSEYEQYF.

This chain uses TRBV5-1 with TRBJ1-1, with TRBD1 matching over 7 bases. V was clipped by 0 bases and J by 3 bases; unmatched bases: 11. Per the germline V gene, CDR1 is SGHRS and CDR2 is YFSETQ. The CDR3 loop spans 17 amino acids. The chain's CDR3 is CASSLDGDRAHHTEAFF. In nucleotides, the CDR3 is TGCGCCAGCAGCTTGGACGGTGACAGGGCTCACCACACTGAAGCTTTCTTT.

With regard to this clone: At one end the junction does not follow the germline gene, possibly because of a read error. V usage is TRBV6-5 and J usage is TRBJ2-1; D gene unclear. In germline, CDR1 is MNHEY, CDR2 SVGAGI. CDR3 length: 13 residues. The chain's CDR3 is CASSSATYHEQFF. CDR3 nucleotides: TGTGCCAGCAGTTCAGCCACCTACCATGAGCAGTTCTTC.

This sequence joins TRBV28 and TRBJ1-5; D is undetermined. Germline V CDR1 and CDR2: MDHEN, SYDVKM. This CDR3 comprises 14 residues. V lost 2 bases, J lost 1 base, and 6 bases lay in between. The CDR3 loop is CASSLNLSNQPQHF. CDR3 DNA sequence: TGTGCCAGCAGTTTAAACTTAAGCAATCAGCCCCAGCATTTT.

The chain has TRBV12-3 or TRBV12-4 and TRBJ2-2; D is unresolved. With 4 bases removed from V and 9 bases from J, the gap between germline ends came to 9 bases. The CDR3 is made up of 12 amino acids. CDR3 nucleotides: TGTGCCAGCAGTTCTGGCATGTGGGAGCTGTTTTTT. Translated, it gives CASSSGMWELFF.

The V and J genes are TRBV7-8 and TRBJ1-2; D gene unclear. Germline V gene sequence: CDR1 SGHVS, CDR2 FQNEAQ. The CDR3 has 13 amino acids. Trimming removed 1 base at V and 6 bases at J, with 9 bases between. CDR3 nucleotides: TGTGCCAGCAGCTTAGTCCCGATGAATGGCTACACCTTC. It specifies CASSLVPMNGYTF.